The source of this TCR beta chain is a study of shared clonotypes between healthy human individuals (dated by TCRdb to about 2020). Background on the whole study: The cohort included three men and a couple of women between 18 and 49 years of age. To estimate repertoire size and how much clonotypes are shared between individuals, the study performed deep sequencing of blood TCR repertoires from roughly five healthy adults. Leukapheresis yielded between about 0.85 and 9.5 billion PBMCs per donor. Libraries were prepared and TCR repertoires were sequenced by different laboratories using diverse techniques, in order to increase sequencing depth and limit assay-specific biases.

The donors were healthy, HIV-negative adults who had no recently reported acute infections or vaccinations. Only Caucasian adults living in Nashville, Tennessee, USA were represented among the donors. For unsorted samples, approximately 81 million PBMCs were counted, and genomic DNA was extracted using the QIAamp DNA Blood Mini kit. After blood collection by leukapheresis, PBMCs were isolated using Ficoll-Histopaque density gradient centrifugation and then cryopreserved in the vapor phase of liquid nitrogen. Using the deep immunoSEQ assay, TCR CDR3 regions were amplified from genomic DNA by multiplex PCR. For each cell subset, the extracted genomic DNA was distributed evenly across all wells of several immunoSEQ 96-well plates, and each plate served as one replicate. Each replicate PCR for unsorted PBMC received roughly 300 ng genomic DNA, equal to tens of thousands of T cell genomes. Ten immunoSEQ deep assay plates were used to sequence unsorted PBMC genomic DNA. The purified libraries were quantified using a Qubit 3.0 fluorometer, sized with a Bioanalyzer 2100, and then quantified again using the KAPA Library Quantification kit. A separate single-read 150-cycle Illumina NextSeq 550 flow cell was used to sequence each immunoSEQ 96-well plate. Per the original workflow: Because the immunoSEQ output held only junctional sequences and lacked quality scores, the filtering could not match the filtering applied to full-length reads. Sequences were annotated with PyIR, a Python wrapper for IgBLAST v1.9, using IMGT germline references to assign V/J genes and CDR3. Reads were filtered out if the reads had weak V/J assignments (E-value above 1e-6), no CDR3, stop codons, out-of-frame junctions, or ambiguous translated residues. A V3J clonotype was defined by an identical inferred V gene, J gene, and CDR3 amino acid sequence. The percentage overlap between two repertoires was calculated by dividing the number of shared unique clonotypes by the size of the smaller repertoire. RTK rarefaction, the Chao1 estimator, and Recon v2.1 estimates of unobserved clonotypes were used to assess repertoire richness. TCRdb retrieved this table from immuneACCESS and kept in-frame rearrangements only. Not all clones are present; in checked studies, unresolved V genes account for under half, and no reason is known for the remainder. V and J calls and clone size come straight from that table; D and trimming were deduced from the DNA. Across this sample there are about 450,000 clones, with about 80% seen only once. The ten largest make up approximately 12% of the sample.

CDR1 and CDR2 (SQVTM, ANQGSEA) derive from the germline V gene. Relative to germline, V is missing 7 bases and J is missing 12 bases, with 12 bases of the junction outside any gene match. The CDR3 measures 13 amino acids from cysteine to phenylalanine. Here the CDR3 DNA is all that survives: 39 bases in frame from base 1. Details on this clone: Its specific antigen is unknown. The record has no base qualities; no much larger clone is one base away.

Findings and caveats that apply to the study as a whole: Sampling was restricted to blood, and TCR repertoires in tissue are likely to differ from TCR repertoires in blood. The small number of donors limited the genetic and exposure-history diversity represented. Pairwise subsampling indicated that sequencing depth was expected to affect the degree of clonotype sharing among donors.

The chain employs TRBV29-1 and TRBJ2-1, and TRBD1 aligns with 10 junction nucleotides. What was sequenced was PBMCs. The source is a woman between 35 and 50 years old in good health. Some clones in this sample may be carry-over from other donors' samples. The CDR3 protein sequence reads: CSAAEGTGAGQFF. The sequenced DNA: TGCAGCGCCGCGGAAGGGACAGGGGCAGGGCAGTTCTTC.